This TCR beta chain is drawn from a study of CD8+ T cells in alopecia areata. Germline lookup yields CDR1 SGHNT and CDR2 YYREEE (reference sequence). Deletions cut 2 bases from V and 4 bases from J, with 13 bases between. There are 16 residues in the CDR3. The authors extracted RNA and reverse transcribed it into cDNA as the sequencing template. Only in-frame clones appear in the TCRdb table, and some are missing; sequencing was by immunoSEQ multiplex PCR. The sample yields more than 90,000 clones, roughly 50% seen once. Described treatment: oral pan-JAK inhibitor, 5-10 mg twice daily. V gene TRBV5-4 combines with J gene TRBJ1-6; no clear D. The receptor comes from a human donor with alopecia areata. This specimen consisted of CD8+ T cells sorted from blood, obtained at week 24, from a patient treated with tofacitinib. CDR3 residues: CASSFDPVGYNSPLHF. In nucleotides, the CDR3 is TGTGCCAGCAGCTTTGATCCCGTTGGATATAATTCACCCCTCCACTTT.